A selection of T cell receptor beta chains follows, all from one sample in a study of cytomegalovirus exposure and HLA in healthy donors. TCRdb's table, derived via immunoSEQ multiplex PCR, lists solely in-frame clones and lacks some. The profile covers roughly 220,000 clones, with more than 65% appearing a single time and roughly 1.5% taken by the ten largest. The sample consisted of PBMCs. All receptors come from a man between 50 and 59 years old in good health and CMV-seronegative. Both conserved end residues are part of each CDR3. The D gene is left open where the match is weak. Clone size is not always given. Where it is, it says once, few, many or a class for expanded clones.

>.|TRBV7-9|TRBJ1-1|.
TGTGCCAGCAGCAAAGGAGGGAGGAGGACTGAAGCTTTCTTT
CASSKGGRRTEAFF
>.|TRBV5-4|TRBJ2-4|.
TGTGCCAGCAGCTTGGCACAGAACGCCAAAAACATTCAGTACTTC
CASSLAQNAKNIQYF
>.|TRBV13|TRBJ1-2|TRBD1
TGTGCCAGCAGCTTAGGGACAGGGCGCTATGGCTACACCTTC
CASSLGTGRYGYTF
>.|TRBV6-5|TRBJ2-3|.
TGTGCCAGCAGTTACCGAGGGGGTGATACGCAGTATTTT
CASSYRGGDTQYF
>few|TRBV7-3|TRBJ2-7|TRBD2
TGTGCCAGCAGCTTAATAGCGGGAGAGGCCTACGAGCAGTACTTC
CASSLIAGEAYEQYF
>.|TRBV11-2|TRBJ1-3|.
TGTGCCAGCAGCTTACCGGGGACTGGAAACACCATATATTTT
CASSLPGTGNTIYF
>.|TRBV5-6|TRBJ2-1|TRBD2
TGTGCCAGCTCTACTAGCGGGAGGGAGGGGGGGTTCTTC
CASSTSGREGGFF
>.|TRBV7-6|TRBJ2-2|TRBD2
TGTGCCAGCAGCTCCTTAGCGGGAGGGCCGGACGGGGAGCTGTTTTTT
CASSSLAGGPDGELFF
>once|TRBV9|TRBJ2-2|TRBD2
TGTGCCAGCAGCGTAGCGCTAGCGGGAGGTATCGGGGAGCTGTTTTTT
CASSVALAGGIGELFF
>once|TRBV6-5|TRBJ2-7|TRBD2
TGCGCCAGCAGTTCCGGGACTAGCGGGGGTTCCTACGAGCAGTACTTC
CASSSGTSGGSYEQYF
>.|TRBV7-9|TRBJ1-1|TRBD1
TGTGCCAGCAGCTTCGGGACAGCCACTGAAGCTTTCTTT
CASSFGTATEAFF
>.|TRBV7-2|TRBJ1-2|.
TGTGCCAGCAGCTTAGTTGGGGGAGGTCGGAATGGCTACACCTTC
CASSLVGGGRNGYTF
>.|TRBV6-6|TRBJ1-1|TRBD1
TGTGCCAGCAGTTACCGGGACCCCCGGGACAGGGTTGAAGCTTTCTTT
CASSYRDPRDRVEAFF
>few|TRBV6-5|TRBJ1-1|TRBD1
TGTGCCAGCAGTCCCGGGACAGTTGCTGACACTGAAGCTTTCTTT
CASSPGTVADTEAFF
>.|TRBV28|TRBJ1-1|TRBD1
TGTGCCAGCAGTTCCCCTCCAGGGGGTTATAACACTGAAGCTTTCTTT
CASSSPPGGYNTEAFF
>.|TRBV27|TRBJ2-7|TRBD2
TGTGCCAGCAGTTTATCTCCGTTTGCCGCCGGGACTAATTACGAGCAGTACTTC
CASSLSPFAAGTNYEQYF
>once|TRBV27|TRBJ1-1|TRBD1
TGTGCCAGCAGTTTAGGAAACAGGGGGGGGAACACTGAAGCTTTCTTT
CASSLGNRGGNTEAFF
>.|TRBV6-5|TRBJ2-3|.
TGTGCCAGCAGGGGAACTGGGAGTTATACGCAGTATTTT
CASRGTGSYTQYF
>.|TRBV4-1|TRBJ2-1|.
TGCGCCAGCAGCCAAGGTCTCCCTCAGGGTGAGCAGTTCTTC
CASSQGLPQGEQFF
>few|TRBV6-5|TRBJ2-5|.
TGTGCCAGCAGTTTAAGCGCTCAAGAGACCCAGTACTTC
CASSLSAQETQYF
>once|TRBV9|TRBJ2-7|.
TGTGCCAGCAGCGTAGCGGACAGCTACGAGCAGTACTTC
CASSVADSYEQYF
>few|TRBV6-4|TRBJ2-3|TRBD2
TGTGCCAGCAGTGACTCGAGGACTAGCGGCACAGATACGCAGTATTTT
CASSDSRTSGTDTQYF
>.|TRBV15|TRBJ1-6|.
TGTGCCACCAGCAGAGAACAGGGTGATTCACCCCTCCACTTT
CATSREQGDSPLHF
>.|TRBV5-6|TRBJ2-1|TRBD2
TGTGCCAGCAGCTTCAGCGGGAGGACGGGAAATGAGCAGTTCTTC
CASSFSGRTGNEQFF
>.|TRBV5-5|TRBJ2-1|.
TGTGCCAGCAGCTTCTCGGCAGGGGTTGAGGGCAATGAGCAGTTCTTC
CASSFSAGVEGNEQFF
>.|TRBV18|TRBJ2-7|TRBD1
TGTGCCAGCTCACCAGGGACAGGTCCCTACGAGCAGTACTTC
CASSPGTGPYEQYF
>once|TRBV6-5|TRBJ2-7|.
TGTGCCAGCAGCCAGACTAGGACTCTCGAGCAGTACTTC
CASSQTRTLEQYF
>.|TRBV27|TRBJ2-1|TRBD1
TGTGCCAGCAGCCCGAGGACAGGAACGATCAATGAGCAGTTCTTC
CASSPRTGTINEQFF
>.|TRBV5-4|TRBJ1-4|TRBD1
TGTGCCAGCAGCGGTCCGGGACAGAAGGATGAAAAACTGTTTTTT
CASSGPGQKDEKLFF
>.|TRBV5-4|TRBJ1-1|TRBD1
TGTGCCAGCAGCATGCAAAGACAGGGGGTCACTGAAGCTTTCTTT
CASSMQRQGVTEAFF
>once|TRBV6-1|TRBJ2-2|TRBD2
TGTGCCAGCAGAGCGGGAGGAAGTACCGGGGAGCTGTTTTTT
CASRAGGSTGELFF
>.|TRBV19|TRBJ1-5|.
TGTGCCAGTAATCCCAGGTTTAGGGGTAGCAATCAGCCCCAGCATTTT
CASNPRFRGSNQPQHF
>.|TRBV5-4|TRBJ2-7|TRBD1
TGTGCCAGCAGCTTCCGGGACAGGGGGAACGAGCAGTACTTC
CASSFRDRGNEQYF
>.|TRBV7-3|TRBJ2-1|TRBD2
TGTGCCAGCAGCGATAGCGGGAGGGCCCCTTACAATGAGCAGTTCTTC
CASSDSGRAPYNEQFF
>few|TRBV4-2|TRBJ1-2|TRBD1
TGTGCCAGCAGCCAAGATACAGGGGACTATGGCTACACCTTC
CASSQDTGDYGYTF
>.|TRBV4-1|TRBJ2-3|TRBD2
TGCGCCAGCAGCCAACTAACTAGCGGTTTCACAGATACGCAGTATTTT
CASSQLTSGFTDTQYF
>.|TRBV5-1|TRBJ2-2|.
TGCGCCAGCAGCCTGGAGCATGCCGGGGAGCTGTTTTTT
CASSLEHAGELFF
>.|TRBV28|TRBJ1-6|.
TGTGCCAGCAGTTCCCCAGGCCCCCGGTATACCTCACCCCTCCACTTT
CASSSPGPRYTSPLHF
>.|TRBV19|TRBJ2-7|TRBD1
TGTGCCAGTAGTATCGGGACAGGCTCCTACGAGCAGTACTTC
CASSIGTGSYEQYF
>.|TRBV27|TRBJ2-5|.
TGTGCCAGCAGTTTATCTTTTGGGAGTATCGCTGGGCGGCTTCAAGAGACCCAGTACTTC
CASSLSFGSIAGRLQETQYF
>.|TRBV27|TRBJ2-7|TRBD2
TGTGCCAGCAGGGGCGGGGGGGGCTACGAGCAGTACTTC
CASRGGGGYEQYF
>once|TRBV11-2|TRBJ2-2|.
TGTGCCAGCAGCTTAAGACAGGCAACCGGGGAGCTGTTTTTT
CASSLRQATGELFF
>.|TRBV5-1|TRBJ2-5|.
TGCGCCAGCAGCCCGACGGGAAGCATCGAGACCCAGTACTTC
CASSPTGSIETQYF
>.|TRBV4-1|TRBJ1-3|.
TGCGCCAGCATCCCTTCAGATACCCGCCGGCGGGGCTCTGGAAACACCATATATTTT
CASIPSDTRRRGSGNTIYF
>.|TRBV19|TRBJ1-3|TRBD1
TGTGCCAGTAGGTCGGACAGGGCGGCTGGAAACACCATATATTTT
CASRSDRAAGNTIYF
>.|TRBV28|TRBJ1-2|TRBD1
TGTGCCAGCAGTTTAAACGGTTACCATCCCTGGAACAGGGGGCGTTTCATGGGCTATGGCTACACCTTC
CASSLNGYHPWNRGRFMGYGYTF
>.|TRBV18|TRBJ2-1|TRBD1
TGTGCCAGCTCACCCCTGCTGGGGACAGGGGGCGCAACCTACAATGAGCAGTTCTTC
CASSPLLGTGGATYNEQFF
>.|TRBV7-5|TRBJ1-5|.
TGTGTCAGAAGCTTTGTTAGAGGGCTTAGCAATCAGCCCCAGCATTTT
CVRSFVRGLSNQPQHF
>.|TRBV28|TRBJ2-2|.
TGTGCCAGCAGTTTATCTAGCTTTTCCCAGTTTAGGAGCGGAAATACCGGGGAGCTGTTTTTT
CASSLSSFSQFRSGNTGELFF
>few|TRBV29-1|TRBJ2-1|.
TGCAGCGTTGATGGACTAAGGAGCAGTGAGCAGTTCTTC
CSVDGLRSSEQFF
>.|TRBV5-1|TRBJ2-5|.
TGCGCCAGCAGTCCCTTTTTAGGAGGGCCGGGGGAGACCCAGTACTTC
CASSPFLGGPGETQYF
>.|TRBV30|TRBJ2-7|.
TGTGCCTGGGGAACAGGGTTAACCTACGAGCAGTACTTC
CAWGTGLTYEQYF
>few|TRBV6-6|TRBJ1-5|.
TGTGCCAGCAGCCCTTCGGGGGGTACCAATCAGCCCCAGCATTTT
CASSPSGGTNQPQHF
>.|TRBV5-4|TRBJ2-5|TRBD1
TGTGCCAGCAGCTTTACAGGGGGGCAGGAGACCCAGTACTTC
CASSFTGGQETQYF
>.|TRBV11-1|TRBJ2-7|TRBD1
TGTGCCAGCAGCTTAGCTTTCACCGGGACAGTGGCCTACGAGCAGTACTTC
CASSLAFTGTVAYEQYF
>.|TRBV10-3|TRBJ2-7|TRBD1
TGTGCCATCAGTGCGACGGACAGGGAGGTTGGTGAGCAGTACTTC
CAISATDREVGEQYF
>.|TRBV7-8|TRBJ1-4|TRBD1
TGTGCCAGCAGCGCCCGGGACAGGGGGCTTTTTAGTGAAAAACTGTTTTTT
CASSARDRGLFSEKLFF
>once|TRBV30|TRBJ2-4|TRBD2
TGTGCCTGGAGTGTCCCTAGCGGAGAAAACATTCAGTACTTC
CAWSVPSGENIQYF
>.|TRBV5-6|TRBJ2-4|TRBD2
TGTGCCAGCAGCTTGACACTAGCGGGGGGAGACATTCAGTACTTC
CASSLTLAGGDIQYF
>.|TRBV6-1|TRBJ2-7|TRBD1
TGTGCCAGCAGTGAAGCGTCTTGGGGAGACAGGGCTCTTGGGCAGTACTTC
CASSEASWGDRALGQYF